This TCR beta chain was found in a study of PD-L1 blockade in urothelial cancer (dated by TCRdb to about 2017). For the wider study: All patients started therapy at some point between 2014 and 2016 and received atezolizumab 1,200 mg intravenously every 3 weeks. An ECOG performance status of 0 or 1 was recorded for the patients, and 0 to 3 prior chemotherapy regimens had been received by the patients. In the same patients, whole exome sequencing and RNA sequencing of pretreatment tumors were performed in addition to TCR sequencing. TCR sequencing covered pretreatment tumor samples and matched, serially collected peripheral blood taken before and after atezolizumab treatment. Twenty-five of 29 patients were identified as males with urothelial cancer of bladder origin, and a prior smoking history was reported by 18 of 29 patients. An exploratory multi-omic analysis was conducted of the somatic, immune and clinical correlates of response to PD-L1 blockade with atezolizumab in urothelial cancer. Blood samples were analyzed at 3 weeks after treatment start (second dose) and at 6 weeks after treatment start. Durable clinical benefit was defined as progression-free survival longer than 6 months, and TCR features were also tested against progression-free and overall survival. Blood samples yielded a median of around 150,000 T cells and more than 80,000 unique TCRs, with median clonality approximately 0.08. Fewer than ten patients achieved durable clinical benefit and about 22 did not. Around 29 patients had pretreatment blood TCR-seq, roughly 25 had at least one posttreatment blood collection, and roughly 25 had tumor TCR-seq.

Synthetic TCR analog templates were spiked into each PCR to estimate absolute template abundance from read counts. Using the immunoSEQ assay, TCRbeta CDR3 regions were amplified from genomic DNA with bias-controlled V and J gene primers. Sequencing of rearranged TCRbeta segments was done at approximately 20X coverage. The paper's data handling went like this. Clustering was used to correct sequencing errors, and CDR3s were annotated against IMGT so that V, D and J genes could be assigned. Downstream analyses used only productive TCRbeta rearrangements, leaving out any out-of-frame or stop-codon sequences. To compute clonality, Shannon entropy was normalized by the log of the number of unique productive sequences and then subtracted from one. Clones differing between time points or between blood and tumor were identified by Fisher's exact test with Benjamini-Hochberg correction at adjusted p below 0.01. What TCRdb holds here is the immuneACCESS table cut down to in-frame rearrangements. Part of the clones is not present; checked against another copy, under half of the missing clones reflect an unresolved V gene, and the others are unexplained. The DNA gave D and trimming, while V, J and clone size come from that table. The sample records about 52,000 clones, approximately 84% of which are singletons. Clones ranked in the top ten supply approximately 1.5% of the sample.

Here is what the overall study found, with its caveats: Greater expansion of tumor-associated TCR clones in peripheral blood 3 weeks after the start of treatment was observed in patients with durable benefit (n of about 20, p = 0.022). Small sample size (n ≈ 27) and many exploratory analyses mean the results are intended to be hypothesis-generating. Improved progression-free and overall survival was associated with having pretreatment peripheral blood TCR clonality below the median.

As concerns this clone: It lacks a known antigen. No base qualities exist here, and no much larger clone lies one base off it.

V loses 7 bases of germline sequence and J loses 3 bases, and the interval between the two ends is 7 bases. Via the germline V gene, CDR1 is SNHLY and CDR2 FYNNEI. From its cysteine to its phenylalanine, the CDR3 spans 12 amino acids. The kept DNA is CDR3 alone, 36 bases in frame from the first base. In light of the paper, this sample's time point label describes: pretreatment peripheral blood. A cohort of around 28 patients with locally advanced or metastatic urothelial carcinoma, treated at Memorial Sloan Kettering on a trial protocol, was included. Peripheral blood mononuclear cells were collected pretreatment and during treatment, with between 1 and 8 total time points per patient. The Qiagen DNeasy Blood extraction kit was used to purify genomic DNA from total PBMCs and from tumor samples. Collected pretreatment and during treatment, PBMCs were isolated and stored as previously described.

The TCR originated in a man aged 50 to 59 with urothelial cancer. The chain joins TRBV2 to TRBJ1-3; TRBD1 could be the D gene, as 6 bases match. Sample: PBMCs, taken around atezolizumab (anti-PD-L1) treatment. The CDR3 loop reads CASTGVGNTIYF. At the DNA level, the sequence is TGTGCCAGCACAGGGGTTGGAAACACCATATATTTT.